Below are 29 T cell receptor beta chains sequenced from a single sample in a study of blood T cells in healthy people across ages. Primed by a sample-barcoded 5' primer and a J-beta primer mix, a second PCR proceeded for 7 to 11 cycles. TCRdb processed the 5' RACE reads anew with MiXCR; each CDR3 protein has one entry. The table lists hundreds of thousands of distinct CDR3 sequences, roughly 34% of them singletons. What was sequenced was blood. The receptors come from a man between 18 and 35 years old in good health.

This clonotype was detected many times. CDR3 region: CSVDGDRLTNYGYTF. The CDR3 coding sequence is TGCAGCGTTGATGGGGACAGGCTGACTAACTATGGCTACACCTTC. V and J are TRBV29-1 and TRBJ1-2, with 8 nucleotides matching TRBD1. This CDR3 is built from 15 residues. CDR1 and CDR2 (germline): SQVTM, ANQGSEA. J gave up 0 bases and V 3 bases, and 6 bases lay outside the gene matches.

The chain uses TRBV14 and TRBJ1-2; D gene uncertain. The V end was cut by 0 bases, the J end by 7 bases, with 18 bases between. The CDR3 loop spans 16 amino acids. Germline V gives CDR1 SGHDN, CDR2 FVKESK. CDR3 DNA sequence: TGTGCCAGCAGCCAAGATTATAGTCGGCAGAAGAGTGGCTACACCTTC. This encodes CASSQDYSRQKSGYTF. The full variable domain, rest sourced from reference TRBV14 and TRBJ1-2, is EAGVTQFPSHSVIEKGQTVTLRCDPISGHDNLYWYRRVMGKEIKFLLHFVKESKQDESGMPNNRFLAERTGGTYSTLKVQPAELEDSGVYFCASSQDYSRQKSGYTFGSGTRLTVV.

A few counts support this clonotype. This rearrangement joins TRBV7-2 to TRBJ2-5; TRBD1 aligns across 9 bases. Germline V gene data show CDR1 as SGHTA and CDR2 as FQGNSA. This CDR3 is 17 amino acids long. The J segment lost 4 bases and the V segment lost 2 bases, leaving 11 bases of the junction unmatched. The chain's CDR3 is CASSLIRDREVRETQYF. In nucleotides, the CDR3 is TGTGCCAGCAGCTTAATCCGGGACAGGGAGGTCCGAGAGACCCAGTACTTC.

V is TRBV29-1 and J is TRBJ1-2; 10 bases line up with TRBD1. V shed 6 bases and J 8 bases; nucleotides not matched to a gene: 15. Per germline, CDR1 SQVTM and CDR2 ANQGSEA. This CDR3 contains 15 residues. CDR3 nucleotide sequence: TGCAGCGTCTCACTCCAGGACAGGGGGGTTGGAGGCTACACCTTC. The encoded protein is CSVSLQDRGVGGYTF.

This clonotype showed up just a few times. The chain uses TRBV14 and TRBJ2-3; tentative D call: TRBD2 (6 bases). Looked up from germline, CDR1 is SGHDN and CDR2 is FVKESK. This CDR3 has 15 amino acids. V lost 3 bases, J lost 2 bases, and 12 bases lay in between. CDR3 loop: CASSHAGTFTDTQYF. In nucleotides, the CDR3 is TGTGCCAGCAGCCACGCCGGGACTTTCACAGATACGCAGTATTTT.

This clonotype was observed a few times. The V and J genes are TRBV20-1 and TRBJ1-5; D ambiguous. The germline V gene encodes CDR1 DFQATT and CDR2 SNEGSKA (reference sequence). V gave up 6 bases and J gave up 6 bases, with 18 bases separating them. This CDR3 has 14 amino acids. The CDR3, as DNA: TGCAGTGCCCCGGACCCGGGTGCGGGTCAGCCCCAGCATTTT. Translation gives CSAPDPGAGQPQHF.

This clonotype was seen a handful of times. In DNA form, the CDR3 reads TGCGCCAGCAGCCAAGATGGTACCCTAGGCGGCTACAATGAGCAGTTCTTC. It yields the protein CASSQDGTLGGYNEQFF. This sequence joins TRBV4-3 and TRBJ2-1; D remains ambiguous. Germline V gene sequence: CDR1 LGHNA, CDR2 YSLEER. With 0 bases removed from V and 3 bases from J, the gap between germline ends came to 15 bases. CDR3 length: 17 amino acids.

This clonotype has a count of ten or more. The V call is TRBV29-1, the J call TRBJ2-1; D may correspond to TRBD1 or TRBD2 (5 bases each). The V gene's germline CDR1 is SQVTM and CDR2 ANQGSEA. The CDR3 totals 11 residues. V lost 6 bases and J lost 5, with 8 bases in between. In DNA, the CDR3 is TGCAGCGTGGGGGAAGACAATGAGCAGTTCTTC. Translation: CSVGEDNEQFF.

At least ten counts were recorded for this clonotype. This rearrangement joins TRBV20-1 to TRBJ2-3; TRBD2 matches at 7 bases. The CDR3 is made up of 15 amino acids. Per germline, CDR1 DFQATT and CDR2 SNEGSKA (reference sequence). V was pared by 5 bases and J by 2 bases, with 10 bases of the junction left unmatched. CDR3 in amino acids: CSAGGLGGSTDTQYF. DNA for the CDR3: TGCAGTGCTGGCGGGTTGGGGGGGTCCACAGATACGCAGTATTTT.

The chain joins TRBV6-2 or TRBV6-3 to TRBJ1-2, with 11 bases lining up with TRBD1. CDR1 is MNHEY, CDR2 SVGEGT, per germline. The CDR3 runs to 15 residues. With V trimmed by 6 bases and J by 1 base, 4 bases remained unmatched. The CDR3 nucleotides read TGTGCCAGCAGAGACGGGACAGGGGGTAACTATGGCTACACCTTC. Amino acid sequence: CASRDGTGGNYGYTF.

This clonotype was found many times. The chain is built from TRBV7-2 and TRBJ2-3; TRBD2 might be the D (5 bases). CDR1 and CDR2 from the germline V gene are SGHTA and FQGNSA. The CDR3 contains 13 residues. V was shortened by 5 bases and J by 6 bases, with 12 bases between the two germline ends. The CDR3 sequence: CASSPSPGDTQYF. In DNA, the CDR3 is TGTGCCAGCAGCCCAAGCCCGGGGGATACGCAGTATTTT.

J is TRBJ1-1 and V is TRBV5-8, with TRBD1 as a possible D gene (5 bases). The CDR3 has 14 amino acids. V was trimmed by 0 bases and J by 4 bases, leaving 10 bases between them. Germline V gives CDR1 SGHTS, CDR2 YDEGEE. CDR3 bases: TGTGCCAGCAGCTTGGAGGGGTTTAGCACTGAAGCTTTCTTT. This encodes CASSLEGFSTEAFF.

As for this clonotype: One end of the junction fails to match germline, which may point to a read error. The V and J genes are TRBV5-1 and TRBJ2-3, with TRBD1 identical over 7 bases. The germline gives CDR1 SGHRS, CDR2 YFSETQ. This CDR3 contains 13 residues. In DNA form, the CDR3 reads TGCGCCAACAGCCCGCCGACAGGGCCAACGCAGTATTTT. Protein product: CANSPPTGPTQYF. Based on the CDR3 plus reference TRBV5-1 and TRBJ2-3, the full variable domain is KAGVTQTPRYLIKTRGQQVTLSCSPISGHRSVSWYQQTPGQGLQFLFEYFSETQRNKGNFPGRFSGRQFSNSRSEMNVSTLELGDSALYLCANSPPTGPTQYFGPGTRLTVL.

The CDR3 protein is CASSPEMDTEAFF. The CDR3 DNA is TGTGCCAGCAGCCCCGAGATGGACACTGAAGCTTTCTTT. This chain joins TRBV4-2 and TRBJ1-1; no firm D call. The V gene lost 4 bases and the J gene lost 3 bases, with 9 bases spanning the gap. The CDR3 is 13 amino acids. Germline loops: CDR1 LGHNA, CDR2 YNFKEQ.

The chain has TRBV20-1 and TRBJ1-5; D is possibly TRBD1 (6 bases). The CDR3 has 14 residues. Germline lookup yields CDR1 DFQATT and CDR2 SNEGSKA (reference sequence). With 2 bases removed from V and 6 bases from J, the gap between germline ends came to 14 bases. The chain's CDR3 is CSARRGHVRQPQHF. The CDR3, as DNA: TGCAGTGCTAGAAGGGGACACGTCCGTCAGCCCCAGCATTTT.

This clonotype was seen a few times. V and J are TRBV4-3 and TRBJ1-5; D may be TRBD1 (6 bases). The CDR3 loop spans 15 amino acids. Between the trimmed V and J ends, which lost 0 bases and 6 bases, there was a span of 12 bases. CDR1 and CDR2 (germline): LGHNA, YSLEER. In nucleotides, the CDR3 is TGCGCCAGCAGCCAAGATACAGGGTTCGGTCAGCCCCAGCATTTT. Translating gives CASSQDTGFGQPQHF.

This chain uses TRBV29-1 with TRBJ2-1; maybe TRBD2 (7 bases). The CDR3 has 13 residues. Looked up from germline, CDR1 is SQVTM and CDR2 is ANQGSEA. The V end lost 5 bases, the J end lost 14 bases, and 22 bases lay between the germline ends. The CDR3 here is CSVNEGGTLVKFF. The CDR3 bases are TGCAGCGTTAATGAGGGGGGGACCCTTGTAAAGTTCTTC.

The chain joins TRBV4-3 to TRBJ2-5, with 8 bases that match TRBD2. The end of the DNA is better explained by TRBJ2-1, so the J call may be wrong. CDR1 and CDR2 (germline): LGHNA, YSLEER. The CDR3 contains 16 residues. The CDR3 region is CASSQEGSGVQETQFF. CDR3 nucleotide sequence: TGCGCCAGCAGCCAAGAGGGTAGCGGGGTTCAAGAGACCCAGTTCTTC.

The table lists this clonotype with many counts. This rearrangement joins TRBV29-1 to TRBJ1-2, with D possibly TRBD1 on 5 matching bases. The CDR3 covers 10 residues. The V gene lost 6 bases and the J gene lost 8 bases, with 10 bases spanning the gap. CDR1 and CDR2 (germline): SQVTM, ANQGSEA. CDR3: CSVTGGGYTF. DNA for the CDR3: TGCAGCGTCACAGGCGGGGGCTACACCTTC.

This clonotype was counted between two and nine times. The chain carries TRBV7-6 and TRBJ2-7; 7 nucleotides agree with TRBD1. V trimming: 10 bases; J trimming: 0 bases; junction bases outside the gene matches: 3. The CDR3 consists of 12 residues. The germline CDR1 and CDR2 sequences are SGHVS and FNYEAQ. The CDR3 spells CATGDSSYEQYF. Written as DNA, the CDR3 is TGTGCCACCGGGGACAGCTCCTACGAGCAGTACTTC.

This clonotype came up many times. V is TRBV14 and J is TRBJ1-1; D not resolved. CDR1 and CDR2 from the germline V gene are SGHDN and FVKESK. V was clipped by 4 bases and J by 0 bases, with 6 bases between them. The CDR3 has 13 residues. The CDR3 protein is CASSPVMNTEAFF. CDR3 DNA sequence: TGTGCCAGCAGCCCGGTGATGAACACTGAAGCTTTCTTT.

This chain uses TRBV4-2 with TRBJ2-5, with TRBD1 as a possible D gene (5 bases). Germline V gene lookup returns CDR1 LGHNA and CDR2 YNFKEQ. Trimming stripped 0 bases from V and 11 bases from J, with 22 bases between. CDR3 length equals 16 residues. The CDR3 loop reads CASSQEGPSSYNEQYF. The CDR3 DNA reads as TGTGCCAGCAGCCAAGAGGGGCCAAGCTCCTACAATGAGCAGTACTTC.

This clonotype was recorded a few times. V gene TRBV5-1 combines with J gene TRBJ2-7, with 8 bases that match TRBD1. This CDR3 is built from 16 residues. The ends lost 0 bases at V and 7 bases at J; junction bases unmatched: 12. CDR1 and CDR2 (germline): SGHRS, YFSETQ. The CDR3 protein is CASSLGAGGIYNEQYF. The CDR3 DNA reads as TGCGCCAGCAGCTTGGGGGCAGGGGGCATCTACAATGAGCAGTACTTC.

This clonotype was picked up a small number of times. The V gene is TRBV27, the J gene TRBJ1-4; D not certain. This CDR3 is built from 16 residues. Germline-derived CDR1 and CDR2 are MNHEY and SMNVEV (reference sequence). V lost 5 bases, J lost 3 bases, and 16 bases lay in between. The CDR3, as DNA: TGTGCCAGCAGTCCATACCCACAGAGACCTAATGAAAAACTGTTTTTT. Amino acid sequence: CASSPYPQRPNEKLFF.

In the case of this clonotype: A read error is possible here, since a much larger clone lies one base away. V usage is TRBV5-1 and J usage is TRBJ2-3; perhaps D is TRBD1 or TRBD2 (5 bases each). This CDR3 spans 17 amino acids. CDR1 is SGHRS and CDR2 is YFSETQ in the germline V gene. The CDR3 loop is CASSLHAGTRPPDTKYF. Written as DNA, the CDR3 is TGCGCCAGCAGCTTGCACGCAGGGACCCGGCCCCCAGATACGAAGTATTTT.

The chain recombines TRBV12-3 or TRBV12-4 with TRBJ2-3; D is uncertain. The CDR3 length is 9 residues. The chain's CDR3 is CVRGDTQYF. The CDR3, as DNA: TGTGTCAGAGGAGATACGCAGTATTTT.

V is TRBV9 and J is TRBJ2-3; no clear D. The CDR3 has 13 amino acids. Trimming took 7 bases from V and 6 from J, leaving 15 bases between them. Looked up from germline, CDR1 is SGDLS and CDR2 is YYNGEE. This CDR3 is CASGPALMDTQYF. The CDR3 nucleotides are TGTGCCAGCGGCCCAGCCTTAATGGATACGCAGTATTTT.

This clonotype has only a few counts. The V gene is TRBV7-2, the J gene TRBJ1-2; the match to TRBD1 covers 8 bases. Losses at the gene ends were 2 bases for V and 7 bases for J; bases not matched to a gene: 9. The length of the CDR3 is 15 residues. Per the germline V gene, CDR1 is SGHTA and CDR2 is FQGNSA. The CDR3 nucleotides read TGTGCCAGCAGCTTAACGTTGCAGGGGGCAGGTGGCTACACCTTC. It yields the protein CASSLTLQGAGGYTF.

Written as DNA, the CDR3 is TGTGCCAGCAGCCAAGAGCTTGGAAATAAGCAGTTCTTC. The encoded protein is CASSQELGNKQFF. This chain joins TRBV14 and TRBJ2-1; D is ambiguous. CDR1 is SGHDN, CDR2 FVKESK, per germline. V lost 0 bases, J lost 11 bases, and 11 bases lay in between. The CDR3 is 13 amino acids.